Sequencing of this TCR beta chain was carried out in a study of blood T cell repertoires in COVID-19. The germline V and J ends were trimmed by 3 bases and 3 bases, with 11 bases remaining between them. The CDR3 sequence is 14 residues long. Germline lookup yields CDR1 LGHNA and CDR2 YSLEER. Repertoires were generated with immunoSEQ multiplex PCR, while TCRdb's copy carries only in-frame clones and drops some. The table lists 240,000 or so clones, around 87% of them singletons, with about 7.6% in the top ten. This chain uses TRBV4-3 with TRBJ1-1, with D possibly matching TRBD1 (5 bases). Sequenced: peripheral blood. The clonotype originates from a woman aged 70-85 years with active or convalescent COVID-19. The CDR3: CASSQITGYTEAFF. Here the CDR3 DNA reads TGCGCCAGCAGCCAGATAACAGGTTACACTGAAGCTTTCTTT.